Each of the 18 T cell receptor beta chains below was sequenced from the same sample in a study of blood T cells in healthy people across ages. A second about 7 to 11 cycle PCR used barcoded and J-beta primers. TCRdb analysed the 5' RACE reads with MiXCR anew, one entry per CDR3 protein. The table records approximately 2,000,000 distinct CDR3 sequences, around 40% of them present only once. Sequenced sample: blood. All receptors derive from a human donor in good health.

This clonotype appeared a few times. The chain links TRBV7-2 to TRBJ2-6; TRBD1 matches at 8 bases. V was pared by 5 bases and J by 0 bases, with 9 bases of the junction left unmatched. Germline V gene data show CDR1 as SGHTA and CDR2 as FQGNSA. CDR3 length equals 18 residues. CDR3 nucleotide sequence: TGTGCCAGCAGCCAGAGGGACAGGACCTACTCTGGGGCCAACGTCCTGACTTTC. Translating it yields CASSQRDRTYSGANVLTF.

This sequence joins TRBV7-2 and TRBJ2-5, with a possible D match to TRBD2 (7 bases). Germline values: CDR1 SGHTA, CDR2 FQGNSA. Between the trimmed V and J ends, which lost 5 bases and 6 bases, there was a span of 16 bases. The CDR3 has 14 amino acids. The CDR3 loop is CASSPPGGAQTQYF. CDR3 DNA sequence: TGTGCCAGCAGCCCCCCGGGGGGCGCACAGACCCAGTACTTC.

The chain links TRBV18 to TRBJ2-3; 8 bases fit TRBD1. V lost 6 bases and J lost 2; bases outside the gene matches: 10. CDR1 KGHSH and CDR2 LQKENI come from the germline V gene. The CDR3 is 16 residues long. This chain's CDR3 is CASSRRDRQNTDTQYF. The CDR3 DNA follows: TGTGCCAGCTCCCGGAGGGACAGGCAGAACACAGATACGCAGTATTTT.

This chain joins TRBV27 and TRBJ2-6, with D possibly being TRBD2 (6 bases). Germline V gene data show CDR1 as MNHEY and CDR2 as SMNVEV (reference sequence). The CDR3 covers 18 residues. The V end was cut by 5 bases, the J end by 0 bases, with 17 bases between. Here the CDR3 reads CASSPGLRYYSGANVLTF. In DNA, the CDR3 is TGTGCCAGCAGTCCGGGACTGAGGTACTACTCTGGGGCCAACGTCCTGACTTTC.

The gene calls are TRBV5-1 and TRBJ1-2, with D hard to call. The CDR3 is 14 residues long. Germline CDR1 and CDR2: SGHRS and YFSETQ. V dropped 0 bases and J dropped 6 bases, with 12 bases sitting between them. CDR3 sequence reads: CASSLEVGPDGYTF. DNA for the CDR3: TGCGCCAGCAGCTTGGAAGTTGGCCCAGATGGCTACACCTTC.

A few counts support this clonotype. The chain joins TRBV28 to TRBJ2-7; 7 bases are shared with TRBD1. V dropped 6 bases and J dropped 0; count of bases not matched to a gene: 14. Germline loops: CDR1 MDHEN, CDR2 SYDVKM. This CDR3 comprises 17 residues. In nucleotides, the CDR3 is TGTGCCAGCAGCAAGGGCTCCTTCGGGACAGCCTCCTACGAGCAGTACTTC. It is translated as CASSKGSFGTASYEQYF.

The count of this clonotype is one. The J gene is TRBJ2-1, the V gene TRBV3-1; D possibly matches TRBD1 or TRBD2 (7 bases each). The CDR3 runs 14 residues. Trimming pared 4 bases from V and 9 bases from J, leaving 16 bases between. Germline values: CDR1 LGHDT, CDR2 YNNKEL (reference sequence). CDR3 sequence reads: CASSPWEGTVEQFF. The CDR3 DNA reads TGTGCCAGCAGCCCCTGGGAGGGGACAGTTGAGCAGTTCTTC.

This clonotype was detected only a few times. The V gene is TRBV5-1, the J gene TRBJ2-1; 9 bases match TRBD2. CDR1 is SGHRS and CDR2 is YFSETQ in the germline V gene. The CDR3 is 17 residues long. V trimming: 4 bases; J trimming: 5 bases; junction bases outside the gene matches: 13. The CDR3 DNA is TGCGCCAGCAGCCCTGCCCGGGAGCGGGGGGCCGACAATGAGCAGTTCTTC. Its translation: CASSPARERGADNEQFF. The variable domain in full, with the rest retrieved from reference TRBV5-1 and TRBJ2-1, is KAGVTQTPRYLIKTRGQQVTLSCSPISGHRSVSWYQQTPGQGLQFLFEYFSETQRNKGNFPGRFSGRQFSNSRSEMNVSTLELGDSALYLCASSPARERGADNEQFFGPGTRLTVL.

The rearrangement uses TRBV20-1 and TRBJ2-7; a possible D gene is TRBD1 (7 bases). The V gene's germline CDR1 is DFQATT and CDR2 SNEGSKA (reference sequence). V lost 6 bases, J lost 4 bases, and 10 bases lay in between. This CDR3 contains 11 residues. CDR3 nucleotide sequence: TGCAGTGCCCAGGGGGGTTACGAGCAGTACTTC. This sequence encodes CSAQGGYEQYF.

This chain joins TRBV27 and TRBJ2-7; D remains ambiguous. Germline lookup yields CDR1 MNHEY and CDR2 SMNVEV (reference sequence). The V end was cut by 0 bases, the J end by 0 bases, with 9 bases between. CDR3 length equals 15 residues. The CDR3 region is CASSLSSPSSYEQYF. Written as DNA, the CDR3 is TGTGCCAGCAGTTTATCTTCCCCAAGCTCCTACGAGCAGTACTTC.

This clonotype was seen more than once but under ten times. The chain employs TRBV7-8 and TRBJ2-4; unclear D gene. This CDR3 contains 17 residues. The germline gives CDR1 SGHVS, CDR2 FQNEAQ. Trimming shortened V by 1 base and J by 0 bases, and 13 bases separated the two germline ends. CDR3 region: CASSLERDILAKNIQYF. The CDR3 DNA is TGTGCCAGCAGCTTAGAAAGGGATATCTTAGCCAAAAACATTCAGTACTTC.

The rearrangement links TRBV30 to TRBJ1-2; D not certain. Looked up from germline, CDR1 is GTSNPN and CDR2 is SVGIG (reference sequence). Trimming took off 6 bases at V and 2 bases at J, with 16 bases between the two ends. This CDR3 comprises 14 residues. CDR3 loop: CACDPDGENYGYTF. In nucleotides, the CDR3 is TGTGCCTGCGACCCGGACGGGGAAAACTATGGCTACACCTTC.

This sequence joins TRBV5-6 and TRBJ1-2, with unresolved D. From germline, CDR1 is SGHDT and CDR2 YYEEEE. V lost 4 bases and J lost 4, with 11 bases in between. CDR3 length equals 13 residues. The CDR3 sequence: CASSRGSGYGYTF. For the CDR3, the DNA is TGTGCCAGCAGCCGTGGATCTGGCTATGGCTACACCTTC.

This sequence joins TRBV5-5 and TRBJ2-5; D might be TRBD1 (6 bases). The length of the CDR3 is 20 residues. The V end was cut by 2 bases, the J end by 1 base, with 27 bases between. Germline V gene sequence: CDR1 SGHKS, CDR2 YYEKEE (reference sequence). CDR3 residues: CASSFSYILSTGLSQETQYF. The CDR3 DNA reads as TGTGCCAGCAGCTTTAGTTATATCCTCTCGACAGGTCTAAGCCAAGAGACCCAGTACTTC.

Only a few counts were recorded for this clonotype. At one of its ends the junction is not consistent with the germline gene, which may arise from a read error. This sequence joins TRBV29-1 and TRBJ2-1; weak D call: TRBD1 (6 bases). Germline CDR1 and CDR2: SQVTM and ANQGSEA. The CDR3 spans 15 residues. CDR3 protein: CSVESITGTYSEQFF. In DNA, the CDR3 is TGCAGCGTTGAATCTATAACAGGGACGTACAGTGAGCAGTTCTTC.

This clonotype has ten or more counts. The chain has TRBV10-3 and TRBJ1-2; D may be TRBD1 (5 bases). The germline gives CDR1 ENHRY, CDR2 SYGVKD. The CDR3 consists of 12 residues. The ends were cut back, 7 bases at V and 6 bases at J, with 12 bases in the middle. The CDR3 nucleotides are TGTGCCATCACCCAGGGTGGGGATGGCTACACCTTC. Translation gives CAITQGGDGYTF.

The CDR3 spells CATSDWTSVEETQYF. The DNA of the CDR3 is TGTGCCACCAGTGATTGGACTAGCGTAGAAGAGACCCAGTACTTC. The chain has TRBV24-1 and TRBJ2-5, with 9 bases aligning to TRBD2. Germline values: CDR1 KGHDR, CDR2 SFDVKD. The CDR3 loop spans 15 amino acids. With V trimmed by 2 bases and J by 3 bases, 3 bases remained unmatched.

This clonotype has more than one count but fewer than ten. This sequence joins TRBV5-6 and TRBJ2-7; possible D gene TRBD1, 6 bases. Germline assignment: CDR1 SGHDT and CDR2 YYEEEE. V lost 4 bases and J 1 base, leaving 18 bases between the germline ends. The CDR3 has 16 amino acids. The CDR3 sequence: CASSSYWDTISYEQYF. Written as DNA, the CDR3 is TGTGCCAGCAGCAGTTACTGGGACACGATATCCTACGAGCAGTACTTC.